This T cell receptor (beta chain) was identified during a study of CXCR3-negative and CXCR3-positive naive CD8 T cells. General observations from the study: Naive cells, whether CXCR3-negative or CXCR3-positive, had similar TRBV-TRBJ usage, while memory cells differed. Post-cryopreservation CXCR3 expression was partly diminished, and the bulk of assays employed fresh PBMCs.

Germline lookup yields CDR1 MRHNA and CDR2 SNTAGT. The CDR3 loop spans 14 amino acids. Via 5' RACE with UMI labels, TRB cDNA libraries were prepared. TCRdb reprocessed the 5' RACE reads, keeping one entry per CDR3 protein, no DNA. The sample has 100,000 to 150,000 distinct CDR3 sequences. Naive CD8+ T cells carried a CD45RO-CCR7+CD27+CD95- phenotype. As concerns this clonotype: No antigen is known for it.

The sample taken for sequencing was naive CXCR3- CD8+ T cells from blood. As for subset: CD45RO-CCR7+CD27+CD95- naive CD8+ T cells lacking CXCR3 (TNR3-). This rearrangement joins TRBV6-4 to TRBJ2-1; TCRdb returns TRBD1, unconfirmable since there is no DNA. The receptor's source is a human donor in good health. Some clones in this sample may be carry-over from other donors' samples. The CDR3 loop is CASSEDRIYNEQFF.